Listed below are T cell receptor beta chains from one sample, sequenced in a study of beta chain features in type 1 diabetes. Method: immunoSEQ multiplex PCR; TCRdb's copy keeps in-frame clones and lacks some. Of hundreds of thousands of clones listed, 30% are singletons. Sequencing was performed on naive CD4+ T cells from blood. The receptors were gathered from a man between 18 and 29 years old in good health. CDR3s include the opening cysteine and the closing phenylalanine or tryptophan. The D gene is left open where the match is weak. Clone size is stated in some rows and not others, as once, few, many or a class when expanded.

TRBV29-1	-	-	TRBJ2-7	TGCAGCGTTGTGAGCGAAAGGCCACGCTACGAGCAGTACTTC	CSVVSERPRYEQYF
TRBV28	few	-	TRBJ2-7	TGTGCCAGCAGTTTAGAGAGGGGCAGGGAAAACTACGAGCAGTACTTC	CASSLERGRENYEQYF
TRBV18	-	TRBD2	TRBJ2-1	TGTGCCAGCTCACCAAACTGGACTAGCGGGAACGATGAGCAGTTCTTC	CASSPNWTSGNDEQFF
TRBV14	-	-	TRBJ2-5	TGTGCCAGCAGCCATTCCAGGGGCGGACCTTGGAAGACCCAGTACTTC	CASSHSRGGPWKTQYF
TRBV25-1	-	-	TRBJ2-7	TGTGCCAGCGTCCGCGAATCAGGGAATGAGCAGTACTTC	CASVRESGNEQYF
TRBV9	-	-	TRBJ2-5	TGTGCCAGCAGCGTCGGCAGGGCCCAAGAGACCCAGTACTTC	CASSVGRAQETQYF
TRBV29-1	-	-	TRBJ1-2	TGCAGCGTTGAAGATGTCTGGGCAGGCTGGGGCGCGACCTTC	CSVEDVWAGWGATF
TRBV30	-	-	TRBJ2-6	TGTGCCTGGAGTATCTCTGGGGCCAACGTCCTGACTTTC	CAWSISGANVLTF
TRBV27	-	-	TRBJ2-1	TGTGCCAGCAGTTTAGTGTGGGATTGGTACAATGAGCAGTTCTTC	CASSLVWDWYNEQFF
TRBV5-4	few	TRBD1	TRBJ2-5	TGTGCCAGCAGCTCCGGGACAGCTGAAGAGACCCAGTACTTC	CASSSGTAEETQYF
TRBV29-1	-	TRBD1	TRBJ2-3	TGCAGCGGGGAGGGACAGGGCGCAGATACGCAGTATTTT	CSGEGQGADTQYF
TRBV20-1	-	-	TRBJ1-2	TGCAGTGTTTTCGACAGATATGGCTACACCTTC	CSVFDRYGYTF
TRBV5-4	-	-	TRBJ2-3	TGTGCCAGCAGCTCCATAGCTAGCACAGATACGCAGTATTTT	CASSSIASTDTQYF
TRBV7-4	few	-	TRBJ2-7	TGTGCCAGCAGCCTCCGGGCCCACCACTACGAGCAGTACTTC	CASSLRAHHYEQYF
TRBV29-1	few	TRBD1	TRBJ1-2	TGCAGCGTTGGGCCGGGACAGCCGGGCTACACCTTC	CSVGPGQPGYTF
TRBV20-1	-	-	TRBJ2-4	TGCAGTGGAGAGGGGCTAAACATTCAGTACTTC	CSGEGLNIQYF
TRBV7-9	-	-	TRBJ2-1	TGTGCCAGCAGCCCGAGGGGAGCGATGGATGAGCAGTTCTTC	CASSPRGAMDEQFF
TRBV28	-	TRBD1	TRBJ2-6	TGTGCCAGCAGTCTTGGACAGGGCGTTTCTGGGGCCAACGTCCTGACTTTC	CASSLGQGVSGANVLTF
TRBV11-2	-	-	TRBJ2-6	TGTGCCAGCAGCTTAGATTGGGCGGGCCGAAGCTCTGGGGCCAACGTCCTGACTTTC	CASSLDWAGRSSGANVLTF
TRBV7-2	few	-	TRBJ2-3	TGTGCCAGCAGCTTTTACGCGGCGGGTCGGATCACAGATACGCAGTATTTT	CASSFYAAGRITDTQYF
TRBV6-1	few	-	TRBJ1-2	TGTGCCAGCAGGCCAGGGATTGTCTCTAACTATGGCTACACCTTC	CASRPGIVSNYGYTF
TRBV19	-	TRBD1	TRBJ1-4	TGTGCCAGTAGTATGGCCGCAGGGGGCTTCGCAACTAATGAAAAACTGTTTTTT	CASSMAAGGFATNEKLFF
TRBV10-3	-	-	TRBJ2-1	TGTGCCATCTCCGGGAGATTGGGGAATGAGCAGTTCTTC	CAISGRLGNEQFF
TRBV11-2	-	TRBD2	TRBJ2-1	TGTGCCAGCAGCGGCGGGACTAGCGGGTCCAATGAGCAGTTCTTC	CASSGGTSGSNEQFF
TRBV30	-	-	TRBJ1-1	TGTGCCTGGAGGACGCGGAGAAACACTGAAGCTTTCTTT	CAWRTRRNTEAFF
TRBV2	-	TRBD1	TRBJ1-5	TGTGCCAGCAGGCCCGACAGGGCTAACAATCAGCCCCAGCATTTT	CASRPDRANNQPQHF
TRBV2	few	-	TRBJ2-7	TGTGCCAGCAGGCCCGACAACTACGAGCAGTACTTC	CASRPDNYEQYF
TRBV30	-	-	TRBJ1-1	TGTGCCTGGAAATACAGGGTCAGAGAGGCTTTCTTT	CAWKYRVREAFF
TRBV29-1	few	TRBD2	TRBJ2-1	TGCAGCGTCGCCGGACTAGCGGGAGTATCCTACAATGAGCAGTTCTTC	CSVAGLAGVSYNEQFF
TRBV18	-	-	TRBJ1-5	TGTGCCAGCTCACCTCTGGGGGATAGCAATCAGCCCCAGCATTTT	CASSPLGDSNQPQHF
TRBV7-2	-	-	TRBJ2-3	TGTGCCAACACTCGCGGAGATACGCAGTATTTT	CANTRGDTQYF
TRBV7-2	few	-	TRBJ2-3	TGTGCCAGCAGCCTCCCCCGAGGAGCTTCCACAGATACGCAGTATTTT	CASSLPRGASTDTQYF
TRBV9	once	TRBD2	TRBJ2-3	TGTGCCAGCAGCGGTGGACTAGCGAGCACAGATACGCAGTATTTT	CASSGGLASTDTQYF
TRBV14	once	-	TRBJ2-1	TGTGCCAGCAGCTCCCGAGGGGGAATGGCCTACAATGAGCAGTTCTTC	CASSSRGGMAYNEQFF
TRBV7-9	-	TRBD1	TRBJ2-7	TGTGCCAGCAGCTGGAGGACAGGGGACGAGCAGTACTTC	CASSWRTGDEQYF
TRBV25-1	-	TRBD1	TRBJ1-3	TGTGCCAGCAGTGCAGGGGGCATCGGAAACACCATATATTTT	CASSAGGIGNTIYF
TRBV25-1	-	-	TRBJ2-1	TGTGCCAGCAGGGTAGTCAATGAGCAGTTCTTC	CASRVVNEQFF
TRBV30	few	-	TRBJ2-1	TGTGCCTGGAGTCGAAGGACGGGCAATGAGCAGTTCTTC	CAWSRRTGNEQFF
TRBV15	few	-	TRBJ2-3	TGTGCCACCAGCGGTTGGGGGACGTATAGCACAGATACGCAGTATTTT	CATSGWGTYSTDTQYF
TRBV14	-	-	TRBJ2-3	TGTGCCAGTAATCAAGGCCGTTCCTATAGCACAGATACGCAGTATTTT	CASNQGRSYSTDTQYF
TRBV28	few	-	TRBJ1-2	TGTGCCAGCAGGGACGGCAACTATGGCTACACCTTC	CASRDGNYGYTF
TRBV9	few	TRBD2	TRBJ2-2	TGTGCCAGCAGCGTCGGGACTAGCGGGAGGTCCACCGGGGAGCTGTTTTTT	CASSVGTSGRSTGELFF
TRBV6-6	-	-	TRBJ2-1	TGTGCCAGCAGTCCCCCGGGGGCCAATGAGCAGTTCTTC	CASSPPGANEQFF
TRBV7-2	few	-	TRBJ2-3	TGTGCCAGCAGCAATCCCAACACAGATACGCAGTATTTT	CASSNPNTDTQYF
TRBV30	few	-	TRBJ2-5	TGTGCCTGGGGTCAGGGTTCGGAGACCCAGTACTTC	CAWGQGSETQYF
TRBV9	few	TRBD2	TRBJ2-1	TGTGCCAGCAGCGTGGGACTAGCGGACAATGAGCAGTTCTTC	CASSVGLADNEQFF
TRBV7-2	few	TRBD2	TRBJ2-7	TGTGCCAGCAGTCTCCCTAGCGGGAGGGTCCACGAGCAGTACTTC	CASSLPSGRVHEQYF
TRBV4-3	-	-	TRBJ2-6	TGCGCCAGCAGCCAAGACGGTGCGCGTTCAGGGGCCAACGTCCTGACTTTC	CASSQDGARSGANVLTF
TRBV7-9	-	-	TRBJ2-5	TGTGCCAGCAGCCCCGTGCCGGGGACCCAAGAGACCCAGTACTTC	CASSPVPGTQETQYF
TRBV6-6	-	TRBD1	TRBJ2-1	TGTGCCAGCACCCTGACCGGGGACAGGGGTTTGAATGAGCAGTTCTTC	CASTLTGDRGLNEQFF
TRBV30	few	TRBD2	TRBJ2-5	TGTGCCTGGAGTGATGGACTAGCGGGGTACCAAGAGACCCAGTACTTC	CAWSDGLAGYQETQYF
TRBV6-1	few	-	TRBJ2-5	TGTGCCAGCAGTGAACTCCTGGGGGACCTGGGGACCCAGTACTTC	CASSELLGDLGTQYF
TRBV7-6	-	TRBD2	TRBJ2-5	TGTGCCAGCAGCCCACGCCTAGCGGGAGGAGAGACCCAGTACTTC	CASSPRLAGGETQYF
TRBV5-4	-	TRBD2	TRBJ2-1	TGTGCCAGCAGCTTCCCGGGACTAGCGGGAGCTGGTGAGCAGTTCTTC	CASSFPGLAGAGEQFF
TRBV29-1	-	-	TRBJ2-2	TGCAGCGCCAGTCGGTCTAGCGAACCCGGGGAGCTGTTTTTT	CSASRSSEPGELFF
TRBV18	-	TRBD2	TRBJ2-1	TGTGCCAGCTCACCGGCTAGCGGAAACTCCTACAATGAGCAGTTCTTC	CASSPASGNSYNEQFF
TRBV30	-	-	TRBJ2-7	TGTGCCTGGAGTCCGGACCAGTACGAGCAGTACTTC	CAWSPDQYEQYF
TRBV27	-	-	TRBJ2-7	TGTGCCAGCAGTTTAGATTCGGATTACGAGCAGTACTTC	CASSLDSDYEQYF
TRBV29-1	-	-	TRBJ2-7	TGCAGCGTTTGGGAGCTAGGAGGGGGGAACTACGAGCAGTACTTC	CSVWELGGGNYEQYF